The 3 T cell receptor beta chains presented below share a single source sample, sequenced in a study of T cells after yellow fever vaccination. TCRdb fed the 5' RACE reads into MiXCR, producing one record per CDR3 protein. The sample shows more than 110,000 distinct CDR3 sequences, approximately 6.6% of them seen only once. Sample: CD4+ T cells sorted from PBMCs, taken 10 days after the yellow fever booster vaccination. The origin of the receptors is a man under 40 who received the YFV17D yellow fever vaccine.

This clonotype was seen ten or more times. This rearrangement joins TRBV5-1 to TRBJ1-1, with 8 bases identical to TRBD1. V shed 4 bases and J 4 bases; nucleotides not matched to a gene: 9. The CDR3 sequence is 15 residues long. In germline, CDR1 is SGHRS, CDR2 YFSETQ. This chain's CDR3 is CASSEDRGIVTEAFF. CDR3 sequence (DNA): TGCGCCAGCAGCGAAGACAGGGGAATAGTCACTGAAGCTTTCTTT. Drawing the rest from reference TRBV5-1 and TRBJ1-1, the complete variable domain is KAGVTQTPRYLIKTRGQQVTLSCSPISGHRSVSWYQQTPGQGLQFLFEYFSETQRNKGNFPGRFSGRQFSNSRSEMNVSTLELGDSALYLCASSEDRGIVTEAFFGQGTRLTVV.

This clonotype was recorded a few times. CDR3 coding DNA: TGTGCCAGCAGCGCCTCTGTCAGGGGAAACGGAAACACCATATATTTT. Residues: CASSASVRGNGNTIYF. This rearrangement joins TRBV9 to TRBJ1-3, with D possibly matching TRBD1 (6 bases). The V gene's germline CDR1 is SGDLS and CDR2 YYNGEE. V lost 3 bases, J lost 4 bases, and 17 bases lay in between. The length of the CDR3 is 16 residues.

To note about this clonotype: Relative to the germline gene, one junction end is altered; a read error may explain this. This rearrangement joins TRBV20-1 to TRBJ2-5; 9 nucleotides agree with TRBD2. The CDR3 extends over 17 amino acids. Germline CDR1 DFQATT, CDR2 SNEGSKA (reference sequence). CDR3 residues: CCARDPAGGLKKETQYF. CDR3 DNA sequence: TGCTGTGCTAGAGATCCGGCGGGAGGGCTCAAGAAAGAGACCCAGTACTTC.